Presented here are 4 T cell receptor beta chains from one specimen sequenced in a study of vaccination and CD4 T cells after COVID-19. Cultured CD4+ T-cell DNA underwent Oncomine TCR Beta short-read sequencing. TCRdb re-called the PCR reads through MiXCR, storing one row per CDR3 protein. This table holds fewer than 25,000 distinct CDR3 sequences, more than 30% found once. No antigen has been assigned to these receptors. Time point given: late sampling 161 to 241 days after vaccination in three convalescent patients. As for treatment: approximately 11-day PBMC culture with coronavirus spike peptide pools or control peptides (ViraFEST assay). The specimen was CD4+ T cells from blood, cultured in vitro, collected about 7 months after SARS-CoV-2 vaccination. The receptors stem from a human donor who had recovered from COVID-19.

This clonotype showed up just a few times. This sequence joins TRBV6-2 or TRBV6-3 and TRBJ2-7, with no clear D. Germline CDR1 reads MNHEY; CDR2 reads SVGEGT. The V gene lost 6 bases and the J gene lost 3 bases, with 15 bases spanning the gap. The length of the CDR3 is 14 residues. The CDR3 nucleotides are TGTGCCAGCAGCAACTACTGGGGATTCTACGAGCAGTACTTC. As protein: CASSNYWGFYEQYF.

V is TRBV28 and J is TRBJ2-1; a possible D gene is TRBD2 (6 bases). Trimming left V 4 bases short and J 2 bases short, with 6 bases between. Germline lookup yields CDR1 MDHEN and CDR2 SYDVKM. This CDR3 contains 13 residues. This CDR3 is CASSSGAYNEQFF. CDR3 coding DNA: TGTGCCAGCAGTTCGGGGGCCTACAATGAGCAGTTCTTC.

The chain joins TRBV5-4 to TRBJ1-1; possible D gene TRBD1, 5 bases. Germline CDR1 and CDR2: SGHNT and YYREEE (reference sequence). The CDR3 contains 14 residues. Trimming took off 3 bases at V and 6 bases at J, with 15 bases between the two ends. CDR3 protein: CASSSPQGRAEAFF. The CDR3 DNA follows: TGTGCCAGCAGCTCGCCCCAGGGAAGGGCTGAAGCTTTCTTT.

Notes on this clonotype: Germline is not matched at one junction end, which may reflect a read error. This chain joins TRBV10-1 and TRBJ1-6; 8 bases line up with TRBD1. This CDR3 comprises 15 residues. Germline V CDR1 and CDR2: WNHNN, SYGVQD (reference sequence). The CDR3 is CTSHRGTGENSPLHF. The CDR3 coding sequence is TGCACCAGCCATAGAGGGACAGGTGAGAATTCACCCCTCCACTTT.